This TCR beta chain was recovered during a study of Ad26.COV2.S vaccination and SARS-CoV-2 variants. At the level of the study: Ad26.COV2.S shots went into the muscle once or twice, 56 days apart.

The germline CDR1 and CDR2 sequences are LGHDT and YNNKEL (reference sequence). V lost 1 base, J lost 2 bases, and 14 bases lay in between. The CDR3 contains 16 residues. Method: immunoSEQ multiplex PCR; TCRdb's copy keeps in-frame clones and lacks some. The sample holds approximately 410,000 clones, about nine tenths seen once. Treatment defined: some 20 received Ad26.COV2.S at low or high dose, single or two shots; about five received placebo; per-sample allocation not given. It was on day 63 after the first vaccine or placebo injection that samples were taken. The sequencing used peripheral blood, collected in a trial of Ad26.COV2.S vaccine versus placebo. This clonotype was sampled from a person between 18 and 60 years old who received the Ad26.COV2.S COVID-19 vaccine or a placebo. The V and J genes are TRBV3-1 (or the pseudogene TRBV3-2) and TRBJ2-5; D is ambiguous. The CDR3 sequence: CASSQGGPNSQETQYF. The CDR3 nucleotides read TGTGCCAGCAGCCAAGGAGGCCCGAATTCTCAAGAGACCCAGTACTTC.